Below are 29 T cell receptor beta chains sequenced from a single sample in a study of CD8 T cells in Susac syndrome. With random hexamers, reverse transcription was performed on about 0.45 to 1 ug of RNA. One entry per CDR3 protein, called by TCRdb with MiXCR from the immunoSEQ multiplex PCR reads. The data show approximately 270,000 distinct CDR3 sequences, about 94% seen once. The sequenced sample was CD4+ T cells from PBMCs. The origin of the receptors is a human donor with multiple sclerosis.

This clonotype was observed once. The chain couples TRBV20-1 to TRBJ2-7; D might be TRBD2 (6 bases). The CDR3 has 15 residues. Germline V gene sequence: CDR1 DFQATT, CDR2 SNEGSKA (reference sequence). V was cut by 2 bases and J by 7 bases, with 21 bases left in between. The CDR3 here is CSARTPTGLPSEQYF. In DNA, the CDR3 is TGCAGTGCTAGAACCCCGACGGGACTCCCTTCGGAGCAGTACTTC.

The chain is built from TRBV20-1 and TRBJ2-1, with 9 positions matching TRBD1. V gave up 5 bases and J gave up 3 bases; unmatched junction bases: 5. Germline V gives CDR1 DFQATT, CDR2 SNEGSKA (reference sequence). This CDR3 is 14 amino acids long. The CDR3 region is CSAEVTGGYNEQFF. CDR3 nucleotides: TGCAGTGCTGAGGTGACAGGGGGCTACAATGAGCAGTTCTTC.

The CDR3 reads CAWRRSGGAYNEQFF. In DNA form, the CDR3 reads TGTGCCTGGAGGAGGAGTGGGGGTGCCTACAATGAGCAGTTCTTC. The chain employs TRBV30 and TRBJ2-1; D possibly uses TRBD1 or TRBD2 (5 bases each). The V end lost 3 bases, the J end lost 2 bases, and 14 bases lay between the germline ends. The CDR3 is made up of 15 amino acids. Germline CDR1 reads GTSNPN; CDR2 reads SVGIG (reference sequence).

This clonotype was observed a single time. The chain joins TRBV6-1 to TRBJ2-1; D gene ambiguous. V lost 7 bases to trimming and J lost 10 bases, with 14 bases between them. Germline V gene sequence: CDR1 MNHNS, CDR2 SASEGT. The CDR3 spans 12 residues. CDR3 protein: CASTLWAAEQFF. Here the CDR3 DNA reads TGTGCCAGCACCCTCTGGGCTGCGGAGCAGTTCTTC.

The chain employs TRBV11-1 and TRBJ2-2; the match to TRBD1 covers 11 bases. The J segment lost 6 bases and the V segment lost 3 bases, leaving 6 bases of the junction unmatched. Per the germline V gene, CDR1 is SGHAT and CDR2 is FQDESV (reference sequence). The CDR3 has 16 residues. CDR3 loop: CASSFGGQGVSGELFF. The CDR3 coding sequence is TGTGCCAGCAGCTTCGGGGGACAGGGGGTTTCCGGGGAGCTGTTTTTT.

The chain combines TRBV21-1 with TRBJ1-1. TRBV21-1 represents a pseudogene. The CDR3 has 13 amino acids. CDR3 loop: CASSKINGHELFF. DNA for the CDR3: TGTGCCAGCAGCAAAATAAACGGACATGAGCTTTTCTTT.

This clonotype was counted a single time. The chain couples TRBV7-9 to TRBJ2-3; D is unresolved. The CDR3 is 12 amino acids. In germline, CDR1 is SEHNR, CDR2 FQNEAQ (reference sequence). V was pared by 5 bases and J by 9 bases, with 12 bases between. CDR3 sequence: CASSAPGSTQYF. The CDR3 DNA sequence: TGTGCCAGCAGCGCACCCGGTTCGACGCAGTATTTT.

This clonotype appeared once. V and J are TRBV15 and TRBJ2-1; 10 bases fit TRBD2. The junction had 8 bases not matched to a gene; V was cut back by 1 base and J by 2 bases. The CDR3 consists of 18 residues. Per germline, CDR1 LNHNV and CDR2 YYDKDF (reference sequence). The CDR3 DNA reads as TGTGCCACCAGCAGAGGCCTCGGACTAGCGGCCGCCTACAATGAGCAGTTCTTC. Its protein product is CATSRGLGLAAAYNEQFF.

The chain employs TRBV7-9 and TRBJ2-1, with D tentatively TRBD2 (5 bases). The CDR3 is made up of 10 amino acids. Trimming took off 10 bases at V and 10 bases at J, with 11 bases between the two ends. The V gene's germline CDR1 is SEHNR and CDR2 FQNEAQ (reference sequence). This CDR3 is CAIGSREQFF. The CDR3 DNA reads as TGTGCCATAGGGAGCAGAGAGCAGTTCTTC.

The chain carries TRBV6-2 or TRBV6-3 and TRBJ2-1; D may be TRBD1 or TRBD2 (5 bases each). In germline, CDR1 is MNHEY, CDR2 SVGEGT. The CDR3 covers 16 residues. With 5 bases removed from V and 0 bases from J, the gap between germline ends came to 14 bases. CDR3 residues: CASSLGRVSSYNEQFF. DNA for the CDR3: TGTGCCAGCAGTCTGGGACGGGTGAGCTCCTACAATGAGCAGTTCTTC.

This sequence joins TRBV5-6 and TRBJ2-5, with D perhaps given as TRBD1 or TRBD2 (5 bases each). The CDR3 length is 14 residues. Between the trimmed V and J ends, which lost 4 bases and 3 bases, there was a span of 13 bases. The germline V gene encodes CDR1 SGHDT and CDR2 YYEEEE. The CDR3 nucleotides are TGTGCCAGCAGCCGGGGACCCCTGAAAGAGACCCAGTACTTC. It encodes CASSRGPLKETQYF. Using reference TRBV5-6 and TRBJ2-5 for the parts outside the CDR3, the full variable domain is DAGVTQSPTHLIKTRGQQVTLRCSPKSGHDTVSWYQQALGQGPQFIFQYYEEEERQRGNFPDRFSGHQFPNYSSELNVNALLLGDSALYLCASSRGPLKETQYFGPGTRLLVL.

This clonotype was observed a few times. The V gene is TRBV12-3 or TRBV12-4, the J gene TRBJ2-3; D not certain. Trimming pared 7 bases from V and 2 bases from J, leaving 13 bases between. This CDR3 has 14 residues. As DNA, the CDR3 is TGTGCCAGCAAACTACCCAGCCCCACAGATACGCAGTATTTT. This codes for CASKLPSPTDTQYF.

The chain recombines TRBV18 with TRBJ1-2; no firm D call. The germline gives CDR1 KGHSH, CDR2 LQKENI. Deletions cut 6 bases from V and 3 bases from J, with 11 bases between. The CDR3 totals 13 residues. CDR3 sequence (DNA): TGTGCCAGCTCCCCTGGCGTTGACTATGGCTACACCTTC. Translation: CASSPGVDYGYTF.

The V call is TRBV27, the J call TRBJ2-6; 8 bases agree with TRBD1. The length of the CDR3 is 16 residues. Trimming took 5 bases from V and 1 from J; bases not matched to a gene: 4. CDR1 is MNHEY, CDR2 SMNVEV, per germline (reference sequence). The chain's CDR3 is CASSGRTGSGANVLTF. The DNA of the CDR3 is TGTGCCAGCAGTGGCAGGACAGGGTCTGGGGCCAACGTCCTGACTTTC.

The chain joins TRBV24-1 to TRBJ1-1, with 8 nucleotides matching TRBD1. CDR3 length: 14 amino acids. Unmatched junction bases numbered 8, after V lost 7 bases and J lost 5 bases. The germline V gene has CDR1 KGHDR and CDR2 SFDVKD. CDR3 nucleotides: TGTGCCACCAGAGGAGGACAGGGAGGTACTGAAGCTTTCTTT. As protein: CATRGGQGGTEAFF.

The CDR3 DNA reads as TGTGCCATCAGCCGACAGGGGGTTGACACTGAAGCTTTCTTT. Its translation is CAISRQGVDTEAFF. This chain joins TRBV10-3 and TRBJ1-1, with 9 nucleotides matching TRBD1. Germline V lookup: CDR1 ENHRY, CDR2 SYGVKD. V gave up 6 bases and J gave up 3 bases; unmatched junction bases: 5. The CDR3 is 14 residues long.

The CDR3 region is CASSLTDGRLEQYF. CDR3 in DNA: TGTGCCAGCAGTTTAACGGACGGTCGGCTCGAGCAGTACTTC. The chain has TRBV12-3 or TRBV12-4 and TRBJ2-7; D not certain. V was pared by 2 bases and J by 6 bases, with 14 bases between. CDR3 size: 14 residues.

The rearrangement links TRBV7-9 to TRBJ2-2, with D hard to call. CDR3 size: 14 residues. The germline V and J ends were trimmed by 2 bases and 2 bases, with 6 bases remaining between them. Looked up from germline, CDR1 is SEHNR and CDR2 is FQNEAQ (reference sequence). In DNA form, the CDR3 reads TGTGCCAGCAGCTTACAGGCCAACACCGGGGAGCTGTTTTTT. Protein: CASSLQANTGELFF.

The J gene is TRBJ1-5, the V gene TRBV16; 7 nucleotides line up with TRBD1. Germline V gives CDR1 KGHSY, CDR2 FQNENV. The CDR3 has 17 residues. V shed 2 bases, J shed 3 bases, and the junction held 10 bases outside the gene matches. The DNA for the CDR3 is TGTGCCAGCAGCCAAAGGGGCCCGGGACAGTTCAATCAGCCCCAGCATTTT. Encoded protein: CASSQRGPGQFNQPQHF.

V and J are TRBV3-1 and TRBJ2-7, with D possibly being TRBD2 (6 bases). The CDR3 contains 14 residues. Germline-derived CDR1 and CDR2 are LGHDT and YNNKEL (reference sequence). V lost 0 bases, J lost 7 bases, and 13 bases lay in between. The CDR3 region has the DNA TGTGCCAGCAGCCAAGATACGATGCTAGCGGAGCAGTACGTC. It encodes CASSQDTMLAEQYV.

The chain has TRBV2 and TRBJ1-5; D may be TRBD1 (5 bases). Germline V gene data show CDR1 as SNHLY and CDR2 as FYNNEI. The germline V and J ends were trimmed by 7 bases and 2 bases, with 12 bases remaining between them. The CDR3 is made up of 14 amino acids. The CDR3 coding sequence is TGTGCCAGCATCCCGGGACCAGGCAATCAGCCCCAGCATTTT. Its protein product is CASIPGPGNQPQHF.

The DNA of the CDR3 is TGTGCCAGCAGTGAAGTGGGGGTCGGGGCCAACGTCCTGACTTTC. Its protein product is CASSEVGVGANVLTF. The chain recombines TRBV2 with TRBJ2-6, with D perhaps matching TRBD1 or TRBD2 (5 bases each). CDR3 size: 15 residues. Between the trimmed V and J ends, which lost 1 base and 4 bases, there was a span of 8 bases. Germline V gives CDR1 SNHLY, CDR2 FYNNEI.

CDR3: CASSLGRTGSSEEQYV. CDR3 coding DNA: TGCGCCAGCAGCTTGGGAAGGACAGGGAGCTCAGAGGAGCAGTACGTC. The chain carries TRBV5-1 and TRBJ2-7; 8 nucleotides line up with TRBD1. J gave up 7 bases and V 0 bases, and 12 bases lay outside the gene matches. The CDR3 spans 16 residues. CDR1 is SGHRS, CDR2 YFSETQ, per germline.

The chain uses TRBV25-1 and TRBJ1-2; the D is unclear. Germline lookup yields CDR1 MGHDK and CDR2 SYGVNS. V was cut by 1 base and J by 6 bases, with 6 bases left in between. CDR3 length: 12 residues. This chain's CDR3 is CASSELWDGYTF. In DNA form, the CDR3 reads TGTGCCAGCAGTGAATTGTGGGATGGCTACACCTTC.

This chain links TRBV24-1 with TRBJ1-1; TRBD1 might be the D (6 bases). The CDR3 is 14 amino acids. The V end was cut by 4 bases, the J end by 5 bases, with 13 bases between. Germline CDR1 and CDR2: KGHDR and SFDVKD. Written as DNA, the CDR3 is TGTGCCACCAGTGAAGGGGGGGCCCAGACTGAAGCTTTCTTT. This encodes CATSEGGAQTEAFF.

This CDR3 is CASSHPGQPYEQYV. The DNA of the CDR3 is TGTGCCAGCAGTCATCCGGGACAACCCTACGAGCAGTACGTC. This chain joins TRBV5-6 and TRBJ2-7, with a possible D match to TRBD1 (6 bases). Trimming stripped 5 bases from V and 2 bases from J, with 14 bases between. This CDR3 is built from 14 residues. CDR1 SGHDT and CDR2 YYEEEE come from the germline V gene.

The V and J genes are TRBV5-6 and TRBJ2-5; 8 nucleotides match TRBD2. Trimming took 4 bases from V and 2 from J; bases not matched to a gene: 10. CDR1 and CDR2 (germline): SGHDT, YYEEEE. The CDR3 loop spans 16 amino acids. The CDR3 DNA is TGTGCCAGCAGCCCGGGGGCTAGCGGGCATCAAGAGACCCAGTACTTC. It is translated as CASSPGASGHQETQYF.

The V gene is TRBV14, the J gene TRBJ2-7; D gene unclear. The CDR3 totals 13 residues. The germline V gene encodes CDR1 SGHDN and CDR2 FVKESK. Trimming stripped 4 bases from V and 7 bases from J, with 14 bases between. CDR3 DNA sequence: TGTGCCAGCAGCCCCTTGCGAGTGGGGGAGCAGTACTTC. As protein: CASSPLRVGEQYF. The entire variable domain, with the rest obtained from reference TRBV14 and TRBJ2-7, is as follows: EAGVTQFPSHSVIEKGQTVTLRCDPISGHDNLYWYRRVMGKEIKFLLHFVKESKQDESGMPNNRFLAERTGGTYSTLKVQPAELEDSGVYFCASSPLRVGEQYFGPGTRLTVT.

The CDR3 loop reads CAWSRGLAGIGELFF. CDR3 DNA sequence: TGTGCCTGGAGTCGGGGACTAGCGGGTATTGGGGAGCTGTTTTTT. The chain has TRBV30 and TRBJ2-2, with 12 bases fitting TRBD2. Unmatched junction bases numbered 6, after V lost 2 bases and J lost 8 bases. CDR1 and CDR2 from the germline V gene are GTSNPN and SVGIG (reference sequence). The CDR3 is 15 amino acids.